The 10 T cell receptor beta chains reported below all come from one sample, sequenced in a study of early T cells in non-severe SARS-CoV-2 infection. From the 5' RACE reads, TCRdb called clonotypes with MiXCR, one entry per CDR3 protein. The sample lists about 77,000 distinct CDR3 sequences; over 4% were seen once. The material sequenced was whole blood, taken at baseline. These receptor sequences come from an adult who was a healthcare worker with PCR-confirmed SARS-CoV-2 infection or an uninfected control (not recorded which).

This clonotype was counted at least ten times. V gene TRBV29-1 combines with J gene TRBJ1-1; 7 bases map to TRBD1. The CDR3 is 13 amino acids. J lost 1 base, V lost 4 bases, and 3 bases had no gene match. Germline CDR1 SQVTM, CDR2 ANQGSEA. CDR3 sequence (DNA): TGCAGCGTTGGACAGGGCCGGAACACTGAAGCTTTCTTT. Translation gives CSVGQGRNTEAFF. Based on the CDR3 plus reference TRBV29-1 and TRBJ1-1, the full variable domain is SAVISQKPSRDICQRGTSLTIQCQVDSQVTMMFWYRQQPGQSLTLIATANQGSEATYESGFVIDKFPISRPNLTFSTLTVSNMSPEDSSIYLCSVGQGRNTEAFFGQGTRLTVV.

This clonotype was detected many times. CDR3 amino acids: CASRRLAGEGYEQYF. The CDR3, as DNA: TGTGCCAGCAGGAGACTAGCGGGAGAGGGATACGAGCAGTACTTC. V and J are TRBV12-3 or TRBV12-4 and TRBJ2-7; 12 bases line up with TRBD2. J gave up 4 bases and V 6 bases, and 7 bases lay outside the gene matches. CDR3 length equals 15 residues.

There are many counts of this clonotype. The chain carries TRBV27 and TRBJ2-7; 11 bases match TRBD2. Germline CDR1 and CDR2: MNHEY and SMNVEV (reference sequence). V trimming: 0 bases; J trimming: 1 base; junction bases outside the gene matches: 2. The CDR3 extends over 16 amino acids. The CDR3 sequence is CASSLSGTSGSYEQYF. Written as DNA, the CDR3 is TGTGCCAGCAGTTTATCTGGGACTAGCGGATCCTACGAGCAGTACTTC.

The chain joins TRBV14 to TRBJ1-3; the D is unclear. The germline V gene has CDR1 SGHDN and CDR2 FVKESK. The V gene lost 1 base and the J gene lost 2 bases, with 6 bases spanning the gap. CDR3 length: 14 residues. Here the CDR3 reads CASSQVFTGNTIYF. Written as DNA, the CDR3 is TGTGCCAGCAGCCAAGTCTTCACTGGAAACACCATATATTTT.

The chain's CDR3 is CASSQWRERHEQYF. CDR3 nucleotide sequence: TGTGCCAGCAGCCAGTGGCGGGAGAGGCACGAGCAGTACTTC. The chain employs TRBV3-1 and TRBJ2-7, with TRBD2 identical over 7 bases. The CDR3 is 14 residues long. CDR1 and CDR2 (germline): LGHDT, YNNKEL (reference sequence). Trimming removed 3 bases from V and 5 bases from J; junction bases left unmatched: 7.

The chain joins TRBV28 to TRBJ2-4; 10 bases align to TRBD1. In germline, CDR1 is MDHEN, CDR2 SYDVKM. Germline trimming cut 7 bases from V and 3 bases from J; bases unmatched to any gene: 9. The CDR3 is 16 amino acids. DNA for the CDR3: TGTGCCAGCAACCTACAGACAGGGGGCTTCAAAAACATTCAGTACTTC. Protein sequence: CASNLQTGGFKNIQYF.

In this sample, this clonotype turned up many times. The V and J genes are TRBV5-1 and TRBJ2-5, with D tentatively TRBD1 (5 bases). This CDR3 contains 15 residues. Germline values: CDR1 SGHRS, CDR2 YFSETQ. Trimming removed 0 bases from V and 3 bases from J, with 12 bases in between. In nucleotides, the CDR3 is TGCGCCAGCAGCTTGGTGGTTGGCAGGGAAGAGACCCAGTACTTC. Translating it yields CASSLVVGREETQYF. The full variable domain, rest sourced from reference TRBV5-1 and TRBJ2-5, is KAGVTQTPRYLIKTRGQQVTLSCSPISGHRSVSWYQQTPGQGLQFLFEYFSETQRNKGNFPGRFSGRQFSNSRSEMNVSTLELGDSALYLCASSLVVGREETQYFGPGTRLLVL.

This clonotype was seen ten or more times. V gene TRBV20-1 combines with J gene TRBJ2-1; D gene ambiguous. Trimming shortened V by 3 bases and J by 0 bases, and 9 bases separated the two germline ends. Germline CDR1 and CDR2: DFQATT and SNEGSKA (reference sequence). This CDR3 spans 14 amino acids. The CDR3 sequence: CSASQVGSYNEQFF. The CDR3, as DNA: TGCAGTGCTAGTCAGGTCGGCTCCTACAATGAGCAGTTCTTC.

The table lists this clonotype with many counts. This chain connects TRBV7-6 to TRBJ2-1, with 8 bases lining up with TRBD2. This CDR3 is 16 amino acids long. Germline CDR1 reads SGHVS; CDR2 reads FNYEAQ. V shed 1 base, J shed 4 bases, and the junction held 6 bases outside the gene matches. CDR3 in amino acids: CASSLELRGVYNEQFF. In DNA, the CDR3 is TGTGCCAGCAGCTTAGAATTGCGGGGGGTTTACAATGAGCAGTTCTTC.

This clonotype was seen many times. The rearrangement links TRBV5-1 to TRBJ1-6; possibly TRBD1 for D (5 bases). The V gene lost 5 bases and the J gene lost 10 bases, with 25 bases spanning the gap. The CDR3 spans 17 residues. Germline V gene data show CDR1 as SGHRS and CDR2 as YFSETQ. The CDR3 here is CASSRDASIGGLSPLHF. The CDR3 coding sequence is TGCGCCAGCAGTAGGGACGCGTCGATTGGGGGATTGTCACCCCTCCACTTT.